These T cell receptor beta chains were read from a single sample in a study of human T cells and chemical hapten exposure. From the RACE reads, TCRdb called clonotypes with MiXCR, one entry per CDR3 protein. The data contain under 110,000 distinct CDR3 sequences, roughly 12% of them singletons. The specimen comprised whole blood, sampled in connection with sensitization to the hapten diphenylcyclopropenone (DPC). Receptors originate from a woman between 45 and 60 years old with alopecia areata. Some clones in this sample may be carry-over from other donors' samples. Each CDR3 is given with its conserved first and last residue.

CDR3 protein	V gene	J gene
CASSQVPGQESEAFF	TRBV3-1	TRBJ1-1
CASSSSGQPQHF	TRBV6-2/TRBV6-3	TRBJ1-5
CASSLVRGGNVKLFF	TRBV11-2	TRBJ1-4
CASSFLQGTPTNEKLFF	TRBV5-6	TRBJ1-4
CASRRGKSEQYF	TRBV6-5	TRBJ2-7
CASSKGDSRYEQYF	TRBV5-6	TRBJ2-7
CASSLKPEGDTQYF	TRBV7-8	TRBJ2-3
CSVAHRAAYEQYF	TRBV29-1	TRBJ2-7
CSVELALLSYNEQFF	TRBV29-1	TRBJ2-1
CASSQPPATDTQYF	TRBV28	TRBJ2-3
CASSLPSATEGNEQYF	TRBV6-5	TRBJ2-7
CASGQTEAFF	TRBV12-3/TRBV12-4	TRBJ1-1
CASSEGGHQPQHF	TRBV6-1	TRBJ1-5
CSAPEHYEQYF	TRBV20-1	TRBJ2-7
CASSRSPSGGADTQYF	TRBV7-9	TRBJ2-3
CASSYSPGQDHEQYF	TRBV6-5	TRBJ2-7
CSALFPLPDQPQHF	TRBV29-1	TRBJ1-5
CASSTDRVGNQPQHF	TRBV2	TRBJ1-5
CASSFLVDTEAFF	TRBV5-1	TRBJ1-1
CASTQGTEGYTF	TRBV28	TRBJ1-2
CASSEIAEARYF	TRBV2	TRBJ2-3
CASSEPSNREGYRYTF	TRBV5-1	TRBJ1-2
CASLSGIRSGYTF	TRBV6-6	TRBJ1-2
CASSSPGNVEAFF	TRBV7-9	TRBJ1-1
CASGSGQGDFEQYF	TRBV28	TRBJ2-7